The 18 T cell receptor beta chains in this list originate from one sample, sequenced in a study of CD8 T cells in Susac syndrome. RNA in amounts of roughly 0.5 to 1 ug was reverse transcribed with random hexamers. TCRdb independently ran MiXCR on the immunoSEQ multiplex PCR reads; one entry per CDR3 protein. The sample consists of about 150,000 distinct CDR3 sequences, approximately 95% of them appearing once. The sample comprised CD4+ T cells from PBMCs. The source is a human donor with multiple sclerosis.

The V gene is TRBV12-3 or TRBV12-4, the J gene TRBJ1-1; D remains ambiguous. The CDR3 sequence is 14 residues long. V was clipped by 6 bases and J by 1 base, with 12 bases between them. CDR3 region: CASSTTSRNTEAFF. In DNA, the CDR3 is TGTGCCAGCAGCACAACAAGTCGGAACACTGAAGCTTTCTTT.

In DNA, the CDR3 is TGCAGTGCCCCTGGGTCCCTGGGGGCGCATGGCTACACCTTC. Its protein product is CSAPGSLGAHGYTF. The chain recombines TRBV20-1 with TRBJ1-2, with a tentative D call TRBD1 (6 bases). Per germline, CDR1 DFQATT and CDR2 SNEGSKA (reference sequence). The CDR3 is 14 residues long. Trimming took off 6 bases at V and 6 bases at J, with 20 bases between the two ends.

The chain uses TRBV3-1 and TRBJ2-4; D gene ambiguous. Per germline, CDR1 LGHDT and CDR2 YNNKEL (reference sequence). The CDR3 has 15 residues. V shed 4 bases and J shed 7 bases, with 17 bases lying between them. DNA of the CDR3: TGTGCCAGCAGCCGAGGCTCTGGGCAGGCGAACATTCAGTACTTC. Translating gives CASSRGSGQANIQYF.

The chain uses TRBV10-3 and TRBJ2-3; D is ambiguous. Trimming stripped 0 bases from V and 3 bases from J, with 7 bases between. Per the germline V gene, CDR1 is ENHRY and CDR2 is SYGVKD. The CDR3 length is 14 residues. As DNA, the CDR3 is TGTGCCATCAGTGAGTCGACGGATACAGATACGCAGTATTTT. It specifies CAISESTDTDTQYF.

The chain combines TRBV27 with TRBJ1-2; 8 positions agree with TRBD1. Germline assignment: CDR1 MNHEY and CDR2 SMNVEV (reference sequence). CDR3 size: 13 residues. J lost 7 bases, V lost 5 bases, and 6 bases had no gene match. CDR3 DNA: TGTGCCAGCAGTCCCAACAGGGGGGGTGGCTACACCTTC. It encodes CASSPNRGGGYTF.

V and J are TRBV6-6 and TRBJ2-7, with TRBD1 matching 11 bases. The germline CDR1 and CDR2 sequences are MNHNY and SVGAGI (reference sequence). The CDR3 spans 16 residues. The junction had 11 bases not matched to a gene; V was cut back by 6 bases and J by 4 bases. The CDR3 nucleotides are TGTGCCAGCAGCCGTCCCGGACAGGGGGCGAGGTACGAGCAGTACTTC. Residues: CASSRPGQGARYEQYF.

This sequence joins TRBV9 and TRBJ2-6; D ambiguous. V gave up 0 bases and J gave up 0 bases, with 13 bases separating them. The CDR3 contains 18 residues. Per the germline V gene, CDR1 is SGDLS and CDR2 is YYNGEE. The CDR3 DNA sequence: TGTGCCAGCAGCGTAGAATCCCGACGGTTCTCTGGGGCCAACGTCCTGACTTTC. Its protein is CASSVESRRFSGANVLTF.

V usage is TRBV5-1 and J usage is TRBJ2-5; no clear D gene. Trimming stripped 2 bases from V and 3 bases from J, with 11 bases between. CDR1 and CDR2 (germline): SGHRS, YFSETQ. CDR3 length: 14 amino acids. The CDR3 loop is CASSLGPTEETQYF. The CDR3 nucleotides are TGCGCCAGCAGCTTAGGTCCCACCGAAGAGACCCAGTACTTC.

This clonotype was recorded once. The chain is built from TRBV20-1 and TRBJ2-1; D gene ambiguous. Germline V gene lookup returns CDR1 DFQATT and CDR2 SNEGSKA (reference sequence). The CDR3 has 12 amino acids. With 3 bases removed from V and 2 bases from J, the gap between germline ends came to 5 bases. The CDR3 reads CSARNPYNEQFF. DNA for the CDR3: TGCAGTGCTAGGAATCCCTACAATGAGCAGTTCTTC.

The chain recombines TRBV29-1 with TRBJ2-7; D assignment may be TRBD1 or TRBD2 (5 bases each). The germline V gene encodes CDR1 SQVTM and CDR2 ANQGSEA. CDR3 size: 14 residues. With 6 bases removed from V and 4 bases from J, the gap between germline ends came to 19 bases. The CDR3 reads CSVSPPGTAYEQYF. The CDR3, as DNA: TGCAGCGTATCCCCTCCCGGGACGGCGTACGAGCAGTACTTC.

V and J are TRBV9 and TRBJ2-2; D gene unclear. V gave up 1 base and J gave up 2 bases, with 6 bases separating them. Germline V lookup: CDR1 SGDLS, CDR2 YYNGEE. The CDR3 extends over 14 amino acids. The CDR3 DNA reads TGTGCCAGCAGCGTAACCTCTAACACCGGGGAGCTGTTTTTT. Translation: CASSVTSNTGELFF. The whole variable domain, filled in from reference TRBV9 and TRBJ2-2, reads DSGVTQTPKHLITATGQRVTLRCSPRSGDLSVYWYQQSLDQGLQFLIQYYNGEERAKGNILERFSAQQFPDLHSELNLSSLELGDSALYFCASSVTSNTGELFFGEGSRLTVL.

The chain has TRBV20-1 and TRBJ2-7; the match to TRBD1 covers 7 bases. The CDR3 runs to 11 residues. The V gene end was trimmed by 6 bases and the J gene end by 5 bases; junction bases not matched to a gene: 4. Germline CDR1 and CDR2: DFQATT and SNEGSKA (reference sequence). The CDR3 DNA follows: TGCAGTGCAAGACAGGGCCACGAGCAGTACTTC. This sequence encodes CSARQGHEQYF.

CDR3 DNA: TGTGCCAGCAGCCCCCTTTCGTCCTCAACTTATGGCTACACCTTC. Amino acid sequence: CASSPLSSSTYGYTF. The V gene is TRBV3-1, the J gene TRBJ1-2; unclear D gene. Trimming left V 4 bases short and J 5 bases short, with 17 bases between. Germline V gene data show CDR1 as LGHDT and CDR2 as YNNKEL (reference sequence). This CDR3 has 15 amino acids.

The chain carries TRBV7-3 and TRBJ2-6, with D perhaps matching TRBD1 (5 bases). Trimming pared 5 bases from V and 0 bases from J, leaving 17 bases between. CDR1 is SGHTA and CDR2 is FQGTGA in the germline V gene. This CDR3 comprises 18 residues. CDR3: CASSPRVRHRSGANVLTF. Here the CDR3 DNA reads TGTGCCAGCAGCCCCAGGGTCCGTCACCGCTCTGGGGCCAACGTCCTGACTTTC.

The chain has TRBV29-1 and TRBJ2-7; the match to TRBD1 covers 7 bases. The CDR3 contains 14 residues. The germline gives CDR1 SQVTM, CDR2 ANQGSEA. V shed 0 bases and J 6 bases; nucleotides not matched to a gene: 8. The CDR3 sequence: CSVEDPGQASEQYF. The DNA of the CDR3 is TGCAGCGTTGAAGATCCTGGACAGGCGAGCGAGCAGTACTTC.

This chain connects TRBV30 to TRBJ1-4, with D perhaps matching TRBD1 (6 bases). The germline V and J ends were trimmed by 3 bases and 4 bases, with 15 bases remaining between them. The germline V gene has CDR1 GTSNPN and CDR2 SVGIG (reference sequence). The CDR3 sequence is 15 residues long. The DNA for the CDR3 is TGTGCCTGGAGCTTAACGAGGGGGGGTAATGAAAAACTGTTTTTT. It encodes CAWSLTRGGNEKLFF.

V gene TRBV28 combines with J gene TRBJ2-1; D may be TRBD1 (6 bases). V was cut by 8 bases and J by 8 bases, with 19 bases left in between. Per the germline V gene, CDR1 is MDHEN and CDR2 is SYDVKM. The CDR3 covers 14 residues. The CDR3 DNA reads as TGTGCCAGCCGCCCGGTGGGGGCTTTCGATGAGCAGTTCTTC. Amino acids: CASRPVGAFDEQFF.

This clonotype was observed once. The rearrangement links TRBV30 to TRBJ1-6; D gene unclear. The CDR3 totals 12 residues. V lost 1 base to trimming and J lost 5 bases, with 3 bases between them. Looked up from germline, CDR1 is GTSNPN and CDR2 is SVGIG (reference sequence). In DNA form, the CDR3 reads TGTGCCTGGAGTGGGAATAATTCACCCCTCCACTTT. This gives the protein CAWSGNNSPLHF.